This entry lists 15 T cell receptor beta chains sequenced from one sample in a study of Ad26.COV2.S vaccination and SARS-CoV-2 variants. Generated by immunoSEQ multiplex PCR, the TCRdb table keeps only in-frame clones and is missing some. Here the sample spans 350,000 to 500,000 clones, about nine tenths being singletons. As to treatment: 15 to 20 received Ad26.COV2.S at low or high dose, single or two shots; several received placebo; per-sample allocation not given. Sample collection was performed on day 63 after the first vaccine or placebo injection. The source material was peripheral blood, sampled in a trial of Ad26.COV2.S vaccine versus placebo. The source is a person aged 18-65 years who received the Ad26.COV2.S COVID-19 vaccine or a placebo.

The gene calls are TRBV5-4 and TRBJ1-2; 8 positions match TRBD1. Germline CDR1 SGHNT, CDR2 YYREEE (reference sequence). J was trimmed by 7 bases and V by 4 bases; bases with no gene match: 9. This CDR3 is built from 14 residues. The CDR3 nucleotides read TGTGCCAGCAGCATTACAGGGGGTCAAGGTGGCTACACCTTC. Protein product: CASSITGGQGGYTF.

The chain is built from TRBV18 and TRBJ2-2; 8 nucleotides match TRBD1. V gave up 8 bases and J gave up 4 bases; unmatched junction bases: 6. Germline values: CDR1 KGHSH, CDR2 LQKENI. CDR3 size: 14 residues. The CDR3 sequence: CASATGAVTGELFF. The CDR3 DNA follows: TGTGCCAGCGCGACAGGGGCGGTCACCGGGGAGCTGTTTTTT.

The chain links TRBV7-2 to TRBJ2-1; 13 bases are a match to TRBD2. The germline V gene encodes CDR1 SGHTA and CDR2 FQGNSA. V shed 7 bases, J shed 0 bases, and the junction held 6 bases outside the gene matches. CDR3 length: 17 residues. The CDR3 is CASNPGLAGSSYNEQFF. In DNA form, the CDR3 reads TGTGCCAGCAACCCGGGACTAGCGGGATCCTCCTACAATGAGCAGTTCTTC.

CDR3 nucleotide sequence: TGTGCCGTATCAGGGACTAGCGGGAGAGGGGAAAACACCGGGGAGCTGTTTTTT. This encodes CAVSGTSGRGENTGELFF. V is TRBV19 and J is TRBJ2-2; 14 nucleotides align to TRBD2. Trimming took 11 bases from V and 2 from J; bases not matched to a gene: 13. Germline V gene sequence: CDR1 LNHDA, CDR2 SQIVND (reference sequence). CDR3 size: 18 residues.

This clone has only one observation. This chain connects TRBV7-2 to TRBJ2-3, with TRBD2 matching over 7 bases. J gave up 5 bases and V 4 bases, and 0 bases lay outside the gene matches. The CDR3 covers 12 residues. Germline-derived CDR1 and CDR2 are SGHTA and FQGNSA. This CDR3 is CASSWTRDTQYF. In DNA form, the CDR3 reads TGTGCCAGCAGCTGGACTAGAGATACGCAGTATTTT.

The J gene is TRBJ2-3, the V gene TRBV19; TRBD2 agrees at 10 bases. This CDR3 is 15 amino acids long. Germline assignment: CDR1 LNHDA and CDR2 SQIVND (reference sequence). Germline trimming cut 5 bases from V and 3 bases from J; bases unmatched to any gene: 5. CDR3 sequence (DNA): TGTGCCAGTAGTCCAGGACTAGCGGAGACAGATACGCAGTATTTT. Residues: CASSPGLAETDTQYF.

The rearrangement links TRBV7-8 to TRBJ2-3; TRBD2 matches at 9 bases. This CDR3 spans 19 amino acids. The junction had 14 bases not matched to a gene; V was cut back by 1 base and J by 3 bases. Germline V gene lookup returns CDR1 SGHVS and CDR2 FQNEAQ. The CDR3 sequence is CASSLDRGFSGSSTDTQYF. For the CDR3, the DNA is TGTGCCAGCAGCTTAGATAGGGGCTTTAGCGGGAGCTCTACAGATACGCAGTATTTT.

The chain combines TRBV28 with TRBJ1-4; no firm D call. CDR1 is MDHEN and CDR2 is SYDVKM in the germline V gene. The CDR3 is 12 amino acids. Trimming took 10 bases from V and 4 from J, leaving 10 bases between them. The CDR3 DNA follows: TGTGCCACGAACGGTTATAATGAAAAACTGTTTTTT. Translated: CATNGYNEKLFF.

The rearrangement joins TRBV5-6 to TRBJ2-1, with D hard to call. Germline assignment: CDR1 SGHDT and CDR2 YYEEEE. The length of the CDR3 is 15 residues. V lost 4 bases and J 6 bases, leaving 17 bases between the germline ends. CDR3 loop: CASSSSARPLNEQFF. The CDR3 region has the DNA TGTGCCAGCAGCAGCAGTGCGCGCCCCCTCAATGAGCAGTTCTTC.

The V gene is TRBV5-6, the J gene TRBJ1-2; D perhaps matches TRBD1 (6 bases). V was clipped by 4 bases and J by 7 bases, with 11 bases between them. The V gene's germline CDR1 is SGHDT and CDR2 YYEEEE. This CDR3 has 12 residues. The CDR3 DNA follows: TGTGCCAGCAGCACACAGGGTAGTGGCTACACCTTC. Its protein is CASSTQGSGYTF.

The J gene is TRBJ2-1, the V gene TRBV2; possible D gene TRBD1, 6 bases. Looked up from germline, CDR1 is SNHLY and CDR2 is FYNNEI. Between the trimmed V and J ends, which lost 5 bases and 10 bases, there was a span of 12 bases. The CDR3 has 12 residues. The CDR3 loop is CASSYRVGEQFF. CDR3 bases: TGTGCCAGCAGTTACAGGGTCGGCGAGCAGTTCTTC.

CDR3 sequence reads: CASSISSGSVNNEQFF. DNA of the CDR3: TGTGCCAGTAGTATCTCTAGCGGGAGTGTCAACAATGAGCAGTTCTTC. The chain joins TRBV19 to TRBJ2-1, with 10 bases fitting TRBD2. Trimming cost V 3 bases and J 5 bases; bases outside gene matches: 7. In germline, CDR1 is LNHDA, CDR2 SQIVND (reference sequence). The CDR3 is 16 amino acids.

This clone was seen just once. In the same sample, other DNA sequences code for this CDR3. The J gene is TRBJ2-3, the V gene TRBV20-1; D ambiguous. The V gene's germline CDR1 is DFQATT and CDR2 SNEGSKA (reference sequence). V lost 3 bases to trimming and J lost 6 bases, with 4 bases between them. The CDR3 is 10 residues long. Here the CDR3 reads CSASGDTQYF. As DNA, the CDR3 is TGCAGTGCTAGCGGGGATACGCAGTATTTT.

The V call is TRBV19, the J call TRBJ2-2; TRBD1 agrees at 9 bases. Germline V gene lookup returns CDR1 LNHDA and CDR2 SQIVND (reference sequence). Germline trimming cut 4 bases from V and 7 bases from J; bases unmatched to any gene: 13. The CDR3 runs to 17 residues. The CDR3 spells CASSTTGTGRASGELFF. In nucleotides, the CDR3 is TGTGCCAGTAGTACAACCGGGACAGGGCGCGCGAGCGGGGAGCTGTTTTTT.

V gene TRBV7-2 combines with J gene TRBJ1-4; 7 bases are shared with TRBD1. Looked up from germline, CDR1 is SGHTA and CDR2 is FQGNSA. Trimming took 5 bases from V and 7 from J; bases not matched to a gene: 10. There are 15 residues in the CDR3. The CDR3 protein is CASSVRQGWVEKLFF. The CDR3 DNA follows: TGTGCCAGCAGCGTGCGACAGGGATGGGTTGAAAAACTGTTTTTT. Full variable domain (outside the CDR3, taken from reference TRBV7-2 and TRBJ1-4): GAGVSQSPSNKVTEKGKDVELRCDPISGHTALYWYRQSLGQGLEFLIYFQGNSAPDKSGLPSDRFSAERTGGSVSTLTIQRTQQEDSAVYLCASSVRQGWVEKLFFGSGTQLSVL.